This TCR beta chain was recorded in a study of T cells expressing NK-cell markers. Regarding the study as a whole: The CD3+CD56-NKG2C+ fraction was also led by these clonotypes in a few donors. In several donors, dominant CD3+CD56+NKG2C+ clones formed roughly 1.0-7.5% of CD8+ cells.

Reprocessing the 5' RACE reads, TCRdb reports a single entry for every CDR3 protein and omits DNA. The table for this sample gives a few hundred thousand distinct CDR3 sequences. On this clonotype itself: What it binds is unknown.

The CDR3 extends over 14 amino acids. From germline, CDR1 is MNHNS and CDR2 SASEGT. The sample consisted of blood T cells: a sorted CD56 or NKG2C T cell subset, CD4+ or CD8+ T cells, or bulk PBMC T cells (not recorded which). This receptor was identified in a man aged 18-75 years in good health. J is TRBJ2-7 and V is TRBV6-1. The CDR3 is CASSAVAVGYEQYF.